The 19 T cell receptor beta chains in this list originate from one sample, sequenced in a study of CD8 T cells in Susac syndrome. Reverse transcription of roughly 0.5 to 1 ug RNA was carried out with random hexamers. TCRdb used MiXCR to reprocess the immunoSEQ multiplex PCR reads, holding one entry per CDR3 protein. The table records 55,000 to 70,000 distinct CDR3 sequences, around 95% of them present only once. The specimen sequenced was CD8+ T cells from PBMCs. These receptors originate from a human donor in good health.

This clonotype was recorded only once. CDR3 region: CASSRGLAGLYNEQFF. In DNA, the CDR3 is TGTGCCAGCAGCCGCGGACTAGCGGGTTTGTACAATGAGCAGTTCTTC. The V and J genes are TRBV6-2 or TRBV6-3 and TRBJ2-1; 11 nucleotides agree with TRBD2. The CDR3 covers 16 residues. CDR1 is MNHEY and CDR2 is SVGEGT in the germline V gene. Unmatched junction bases numbered 8, after V lost 6 bases and J lost 4 bases.

The gene calls are TRBV7-9 and TRBJ1-3; D not certain. V lost 5 bases, J lost 8 bases, and 19 bases lay in between. The length of the CDR3 is 15 residues. Germline V gene sequence: CDR1 SEHNR, CDR2 FQNEAQ (reference sequence). The CDR3 coding sequence is TGTGCCAGCAGCGTCCAGGAGGAGCCGGCGGACACCATATATTTT. Its protein is CASSVQEEPADTIYF.

This clonotype has a single count. The chain carries TRBV3-1 and TRBJ2-1; D may be TRBD2 (6 bases). The CDR3 extends over 17 amino acids. Trimming took 0 bases from V and 6 from J, leaving 18 bases between them. In germline, CDR1 is LGHDT, CDR2 YNNKEL (reference sequence). CDR3 region: CASSQDGGPGHGNEQFF. In DNA form, the CDR3 reads TGTGCCAGCAGCCAAGATGGAGGGCCGGGTCATGGCAATGAGCAGTTCTTC.

The chain couples TRBV4-1 to TRBJ1-5, with 7 bases fitting TRBD1. V lost 3 bases, J lost 6 bases, and 8 bases stayed unmatched. The CDR3 is 15 residues long. Germline CDR1 and CDR2: MGHRA and YSYEKL. CDR3 sequence (DNA): TGCGCCAGCAGCCACTACAGGGGAGAAGGTCAGCCCCAGCATTTT. The encoded protein is CASSHYRGEGQPQHF.

This clonotype appeared a few times. The chain combines TRBV4-1 with TRBJ2-1; no clear D gene. The CDR3 length is 13 residues. In germline, CDR1 is MGHRA, CDR2 YSYEKL. V was cut by 1 base and J by 8 bases, with 9 bases left in between. In DNA, the CDR3 is TGCGCCAGCAGCCAAGCCGGCCTCGATGAGCAGTTCTTC. As protein: CASSQAGLDEQFF.

J is TRBJ1-5 and V is TRBV9; 11 bases map to TRBD1. Germline loops: CDR1 SGDLS, CDR2 YYNGEE. The CDR3 totals 15 residues. Trimming took 3 bases from V and 6 from J; bases not matched to a gene: 5. CDR3 region: CASSASGTGGQPQHF. The CDR3 DNA reads TGTGCCAGCAGCGCCTCCGGGACAGGGGGTCAGCCCCAGCATTTT.

This clonotype appeared a single time. The J gene is TRBJ2-4, the V gene TRBV7-9, with 11 nucleotides matching TRBD1. V lost 3 bases, J lost 2 bases, and 3 bases stayed unmatched. Germline V gene sequence: CDR1 SEHNR, CDR2 FQNEAQ (reference sequence). The CDR3 consists of 16 residues. The CDR3 is CASSFGTGGPKNIQYF. Here the CDR3 DNA reads TGTGCCAGCAGCTTCGGGACAGGGGGTCCCAAAAACATTCAGTACTTC.

This clonotype was detected only once. The chain employs TRBV7-9 and TRBJ2-2; TRBD1 matches at 9 bases. J was trimmed by 1 base and V by 5 bases; bases with no gene match: 11. Germline V gene sequence: CDR1 SEHNR, CDR2 FQNEAQ (reference sequence). The length of the CDR3 is 18 residues. DNA of the CDR3: TGTGCCAGCAGCGGGCCGGGACAGGGATCGTGGAACACCGGGGAGCTGTTTTTT. Residues: CASSGPGQGSWNTGELFF.

The chain joins TRBV27 to TRBJ2-1, with 8 bases identical to TRBD2. V shed 10 bases and J 9 bases; nucleotides not matched to a gene: 11. This CDR3 has 13 residues. Germline V gene sequence: CDR1 MNHEY, CDR2 SMNVEV (reference sequence). CDR3 DNA sequence: TGTGCCATCGAGACGGGGGGGCGCGGTGAGCAGTTCTTC. Residues: CAIETGGRGEQFF.

This clonotype has just a few counts. The rearrangement joins TRBV7-3 to TRBJ2-3; D call uncertain. CDR1 is SGHTA, CDR2 FQGTGA, per germline. V lost 2 bases and J 0 bases, leaving 6 bases between the germline ends. There are 14 residues in the CDR3. CDR3 DNA: TGTGCCAGCAGCTTACTTGGGAGCACAGATACGCAGTATTTT. This codes for CASSLLGSTDTQYF.

The gene calls are TRBV9 and TRBJ2-1; 10 nucleotides agree with TRBD2. The CDR3 totals 14 residues. In germline, CDR1 is SGDLS, CDR2 YYNGEE. With 4 bases clipped from V and 6 bases from J, the junction kept 4 bases outside the gene matches. CDR3 protein: CASSPRTSGNEQFF. In nucleotides, the CDR3 is TGTGCCAGCAGCCCGAGGACTAGCGGCAATGAGCAGTTCTTC. Combining the CDR3 with reference TRBV9 and TRBJ2-1 gives the whole variable domain DSGVTQTPKHLITATGQRVTLRCSPRSGDLSVYWYQQSLDQGLQFLIQYYNGEERAKGNILERFSAQQFPDLHSELNLSSLELGDSALYFCASSPRTSGNEQFFGPGTRLTVL.

The chain has TRBV7-2 and TRBJ2-5; tentatively, D is TRBD1 (5 bases). Germline CDR1 SGHTA, CDR2 FQGNSA. The CDR3 runs 13 residues. The ends were cut back, 7 bases at V and 1 base at J, with 10 bases in the middle. CDR3 sequence reads: CASNPQGQETQYF. Written as DNA, the CDR3 is TGTGCCAGCAATCCTCAGGGCCAAGAGACCCAGTACTTC.

The chain is built from TRBV12-3 or TRBV12-4 and TRBJ2-3; 7 nucleotides agree with TRBD2. The trim removed 3 bases at V and 2 bases at J, leaving 5 bases unmatched. CDR3 length: 15 residues. CDR3 bases: TGTGCCAGCAGTTTGACTAGCTCGAACACAGATACGCAGTATTTT. The encoded protein is CASSLTSSNTDTQYF.

The chain recombines TRBV4-3 with TRBJ2-1; perhaps TRBD2 as D (5 bases). The CDR3 contains 14 residues. Trimming stripped 1 base from V and 7 bases from J, with 11 bases between. Germline CDR1 is LGHNA and CDR2 is YSLEER. The CDR3, as DNA: TGCGCCAGCAGCCAAGTGGTCCCGGGGAATGAGCAGTTCTTC. Translated, it gives CASSQVVPGNEQFF.

This chain connects TRBV5-1 to TRBJ2-6; TRBD1 might be the D (5 bases). The ends were cut back, 7 bases at V and 0 bases at J, with 20 bases in the middle. The CDR3 length is 18 residues. From germline, CDR1 is SGHRS and CDR2 YFSETQ. In DNA, the CDR3 is TGCGCCAGCCAAACCGGAGCGACAGTAGTCTCTGGGGCCAACGTCCTGACTTTC. It yields the protein CASQTGATVVSGANVLTF.

The rearrangement uses TRBV7-9 and TRBJ2-1; maybe TRBD1 (6 bases). CDR1 and CDR2 (germline): SEHNR, FQNEAQ (reference sequence). The CDR3 length is 16 residues. V dropped 4 bases and J dropped 5 bases, with 18 bases sitting between them. The CDR3 DNA reads as TGTGCCAGCAGCTCTTTGACAGGACCACCGAACAATGAGCAGTTCTTC. Amino acids: CASSSLTGPPNNEQFF. Variable domain in full (rest from reference TRBV7-9 and TRBJ2-1): DTGVSQNPRHKITKRGQNVTFRCDPISEHNRLYWYRQTLGQGPEFLTYFQNEAQLEKSRLLSDRFSAERPKGSFSTLEIQRTEQGDSAMYLCASSSLTGPPNNEQFFGPGTRLTVL.

The CDR3 loop reads CASSYYKNRDSPLHF. In DNA form, the CDR3 reads TGTGCCAGCAGCTATTACAAAAATAGGGATTCACCCCTCCACTTT. The chain employs TRBV11-2 and TRBJ1-6; D remains ambiguous. In germline, CDR1 is SGHAT, CDR2 FQNNGV. The CDR3 covers 15 residues. Trimming took off 4 bases at V and 8 bases at J, with 15 bases between the two ends. Together with reference TRBV11-2 and TRBJ1-6, the CDR3 gives the full variable domain: EAGVAQSPRYKIIEKRQSVAFWCNPISGHATLYWYQQILGQGPKLLIQFQNNGVVDDSQLPKDRFSAERLKGVDSTLKIQPAKLEDSAVYLCASSYYKNRDSPLHFGNGTRLTVT.

V and J are TRBV13 and TRBJ1-2; 10 bases agree with TRBD1. The CDR3 contains 15 residues. Germline CDR1 reads PRHDT; CDR2 reads FYEKMQ (reference sequence). V shed 0 bases and J 2 bases; nucleotides not matched to a gene: 0. This CDR3 is CASSLGTGGNYGYTF. The CDR3 region has the DNA TGTGCCAGCAGCTTAGGGACAGGGGGCAACTATGGCTACACCTTC.

J is TRBJ2-7 and V is TRBV7-9, with 7 bases lining up with TRBD1. Per germline, CDR1 SEHNR and CDR2 FQNEAQ (reference sequence). The junction had 2 bases not matched to a gene; V was cut back by 3 bases and J by 6 bases. The CDR3 consists of 12 residues. CDR3 sequence reads: CASSFTGAEQYF. For the CDR3, the DNA is TGTGCCAGCAGCTTTACAGGGGCCGAGCAGTACTTC.